This is a list of T cell receptor beta chains from one sample in a study of regulatory T cells in long-lasting Graves disease. Each CDR3 protein is one row after TCRdb ran MiXCR on the multiplex PCR reads. The sample holds about 400,000 distinct CDR3 sequences, 15% to 20% seen once. This sample also appeared in a second study, on T cells in Graves' hyperthyroidism and ophthalmopathy.

The source was peripheral blood mononuclear cells (PBMCs), collected at new diagnosis, from a patient treated with antithyroid drugs. The receptors here all came from a woman aged 18-29 years with Graves disease. Each CDR3 is given with its conserved first and last residue. The D gene is left open where the match is weak. Part of the rows lack a size; the others show once, few, many or a class for expanded clones.

d_call: .
cdr3_length: 13
j_call: TRBJ1-2
clone_size: few
v_call: TRBV6-5
cdr3_nt: TGTGCCAGCAGTTTTCGGAATCTCTATGGCTACACCTTC
cdr3_aa: CASSFRNLYGYTF

d_call: TRBD2
cdr3_length: 15
j_call: TRBJ2-1
clone_size: .
v_call: TRBV6-4
cdr3_nt: TGTGCCAGCAGTGACTCCCCTAGCGGATACAATGAGCAGTTCTTC
cdr3_aa: CASSDSPSGYNEQFF

d_call: .
cdr3_length: 19
j_call: TRBJ2-3
clone_size: many
v_call: TRBV30
cdr3_nt: TGTGCCTGGAGTGGAGGGTTTTTGAGCGACCCACTACACACAGATACGCAGTATTTT
cdr3_aa: CAWSGGFLSDPLHTDTQYF

d_call: .
cdr3_length: 11
j_call: TRBJ1-2
clone_size: few
v_call: TRBV9
cdr3_nt: TGTGCCAGCAGTAGCGGTGGGGGCTACACCTTC
cdr3_aa: CASSSGGGYTF

d_call: TRBD2
cdr3_length: 16
j_call: TRBJ2-3
clone_size: many
v_call: TRBV18
cdr3_nt: TGTGCCAGCTCACCGATAGCGGGGGGGCTGGCAGATACGCAGTATTTT
cdr3_aa: CASSPIAGGLADTQYF

d_call: TRBD1
cdr3_length: 14
j_call: TRBJ2-7
clone_size: .
v_call: TRBV27
cdr3_nt: TGTGCCAGCAGTGATCCCGGGACAGGGTTCGAGCAGTACTTC
cdr3_aa: CASSDPGTGFEQYF

d_call: .
cdr3_length: 14
j_call: TRBJ1-5
clone_size: many
v_call: TRBV27
cdr3_nt: TGTGCCAGCAGTTTTGGGGGAGGGGGTCAGCCCCAGCATTTT
cdr3_aa: CASSFGGGGQPQHF

d_call: .
cdr3_length: 15
j_call: TRBJ2-5
clone_size: .
v_call: TRBV7-7
cdr3_nt: TGTGCTAGCAGCTTTAACCCGGGACTCCAAGAGACCCAGTACTTC
cdr3_aa: CASSFNPGLQETQYF

d_call: TRBD1
cdr3_length: 14
j_call: TRBJ2-7
clone_size: .
v_call: TRBV6-5
cdr3_nt: TGTGCCAGCAGTTACGGGACAGGGAACGGCGAGCAGTACTTC
cdr3_aa: CASSYGTGNGEQYF

d_call: TRBD2
cdr3_length: 18
j_call: TRBJ2-7
clone_size: many
v_call: TRBV18
cdr3_nt: TGTGCCAGCTCACCACTAGCGGGAGGGACCCAATCCTCCTACGAGCAGTACTTC
cdr3_aa: CASSPLAGGTQSSYEQYF

d_call: TRBD1
cdr3_length: 13
j_call: TRBJ2-5
clone_size: .
v_call: TRBV6-2/TRBV6-3
cdr3_nt: TGTGCCAGCAGATGGACAGGGGAAAAGACCCAGTACTTC
cdr3_aa: CASRWTGEKTQYF

d_call: TRBD1
cdr3_length: 15
j_call: TRBJ1-2
clone_size: many
v_call: TRBV19
cdr3_nt: TGTGCCAGTAAAAATCGGGTAGGGGGCGTCGGAGGCTACACCTTC
cdr3_aa: CASKNRVGGVGGYTF

d_call: TRBD2
cdr3_length: 14
j_call: TRBJ2-7
clone_size: .
v_call: TRBV5-1
cdr3_nt: TGCGCCAGCGGGAGGGAAGTAAACTCCTACGAGCAGTACTTC
cdr3_aa: CASGREVNSYEQYF

d_call: .
cdr3_length: 15
j_call: TRBJ1-2
clone_size: few
v_call: TRBV9
cdr3_nt: TGTGCCAGCAGCGCCGGGACCTCGGGGGCCTATGGCTACACCTTC
cdr3_aa: CASSAGTSGAYGYTF

d_call: TRBD1
cdr3_length: 13
j_call: TRBJ1-2
clone_size: many
v_call: TRBV6-1
cdr3_nt: TGTGCCATCCACCCCGGGACAGGGGCAGGCTACACCTTC
cdr3_aa: CAIHPGTGAGYTF

d_call: .
cdr3_length: 14
j_call: TRBJ2-2
clone_size: many
v_call: TRBV6-2/TRBV6-3
cdr3_nt: TGTGCCAGCAGTAACCTACAGGGACCCGGGGAGCTGTTTTTT
cdr3_aa: CASSNLQGPGELFF

d_call: TRBD2
cdr3_length: 15
j_call: TRBJ2-3
clone_size: many
v_call: TRBV20-1
cdr3_nt: TGCAGTGCTAGTGGACTAGCGGGGAACACAGATACGCAGTATTTT
cdr3_aa: CSASGLAGNTDTQYF

d_call: .
cdr3_length: 15
j_call: TRBJ1-6
clone_size: many
v_call: TRBV5-1
cdr3_nt: TGCGCCAGCACCGATTCGGCCCTTCGGACTTCACCCCTCCACTTT
cdr3_aa: CASTDSALRTSPLHF

d_call: .
cdr3_length: 13
j_call: TRBJ1-2
clone_size: many
v_call: TRBV12-3/TRBV12-4
cdr3_nt: TGTGCCAGCAGTTTTGCTAAGGGAAGCGGCTACACCTTC
cdr3_aa: CASSFAKGSGYTF

d_call: TRBD2
cdr3_length: 16
j_call: TRBJ2-3
clone_size: many
v_call: TRBV4-2
cdr3_nt: TGTGCCAGCAGCCAAGGAGGGACTACTCGCACAGATACGCAGTATTTT
cdr3_aa: CASSQGGTTRTDTQYF

d_call: .
cdr3_length: 15
j_call: TRBJ1-5
clone_size: many
v_call: TRBV10-3
cdr3_nt: TGTGCCATCAGTGATATAACCGGGCGAGATCAGCCCCAGCATTTT
cdr3_aa: CAISDITGRDQPQHF

d_call: TRBD1
cdr3_length: 14
j_call: TRBJ1-2
clone_size: .
v_call: TRBV29-1
cdr3_nt: TGCAGCGTTGAAGAGCCACAGGGGAGAGATGGCTACACCTTC
cdr3_aa: CSVEEPQGRDGYTF

d_call: TRBD1
cdr3_length: 14
j_call: TRBJ1-6
clone_size: .
v_call: TRBV2
cdr3_nt: TGTGCCAGCAGGGTACAGGGGAATAATTCACCCCTCCACTTT
cdr3_aa: CASRVQGNNSPLHF

d_call: TRBD1
cdr3_length: 18
j_call: TRBJ2-1
clone_size: few
v_call: TRBV11-1
cdr3_nt: TGTGCCAGCAGCCTCGACTCGTTACGACAGGGGGCTCGGAATGAGCAGTTCTTC
cdr3_aa: CASSLDSLRQGARNEQFF

d_call: TRBD1
cdr3_length: 15
j_call: TRBJ2-7
clone_size: many
v_call: TRBV5-1
cdr3_nt: TGCGCCAGCAGCTTGGCGGGGGACAGGGGGTACGAGCAGTACTTC
cdr3_aa: CASSLAGDRGYEQYF

d_call: .
cdr3_length: 15
j_call: TRBJ1-5
clone_size: once
v_call: TRBV4-1
cdr3_nt: TGCGCCAGCAGCCAAGAGGAGGGAGGTGATCAGCCCCAGCATTTT
cdr3_aa: CASSQEEGGDQPQHF

d_call: TRBD1
cdr3_length: 17
j_call: TRBJ1-6
clone_size: many
v_call: TRBV6-9
cdr3_nt: TGTGCCAGCAGTTATTTGACGCCGGGACAGTCCGATTCACCCCTCCACTTT
cdr3_aa: CASSYLTPGQSDSPLHF

d_call: TRBD1
cdr3_length: 11
j_call: TRBJ1-2
clone_size: many
v_call: TRBV28
cdr3_nt: TGTGCCAGCAGTGGACAGGAGGCCTTCACCTTC
cdr3_aa: CASSGQEAFTF

d_call: .
cdr3_length: 12
j_call: TRBJ1-1
clone_size: many
v_call: TRBV30
cdr3_nt: TGTGCCTGGACAGGATTTGGCACTGAAGCTTTCTTT
cdr3_aa: CAWTGFGTEAFF

d_call: TRBD1
cdr3_length: 13
j_call: TRBJ1-4
clone_size: many
v_call: TRBV3-1
cdr3_nt: TGTGCCAGCAGCCCTGGGACAGGTGAAAAACTGTTTTTT
cdr3_aa: CASSPGTGEKLFF

d_call: .
cdr3_length: 15
j_call: TRBJ1-2
clone_size: few
v_call: TRBV15
cdr3_nt: TGTGCCACCAGCAGAGAGACAGTAATTAACTATGGCTACACCTTC
cdr3_aa: CATSRETVINYGYTF

d_call: TRBD1
cdr3_length: 16
j_call: TRBJ2-6
clone_size: many
v_call: TRBV5-1
cdr3_nt: TGCGCCAGCAGCTTTACAGGGGGCTCTGGGGCCAACGTCCTGACTTTC
cdr3_aa: CASSFTGGSGANVLTF

d_call: .
cdr3_length: 13
j_call: TRBJ1-6
clone_size: .
v_call: TRBV6-1
cdr3_nt: TGTGCCAGCAGAACCCAGGGTCACTCACCCCTCCACTTT
cdr3_aa: CASRTQGHSPLHF

d_call: TRBD1
cdr3_length: 15
j_call: TRBJ2-1
clone_size: .
v_call: TRBV15
cdr3_nt: TGTGCCACCAGCAGAGATGGACAGGCTACCGATGAGCAGTTCTTC
cdr3_aa: CATSRDGQATDEQFF

d_call: .
cdr3_length: 15
j_call: TRBJ2-7
clone_size: many
v_call: TRBV27
cdr3_nt: TGTGCCAGCAGTCCGGGGGCGGGAAGTACCTACGAGCAGTACTTC
cdr3_aa: CASSPGAGSTYEQYF

d_call: TRBD1
cdr3_length: 15
j_call: TRBJ1-1
clone_size: .
v_call: TRBV3-1
cdr3_nt: TGTGCCAGCAGCTACGGGACAGGGGAGAACACTGAAGCTTTCTTT
cdr3_aa: CASSYGTGENTEAFF

d_call: .
cdr3_length: 14
j_call: TRBJ2-1
clone_size: many
v_call: TRBV6-1
cdr3_nt: TGTGCCAGCAGTGAGGCTAGTGTCTACAATGAGCAGTTCTTC
cdr3_aa: CASSEASVYNEQFF